These 32 T cell receptor beta chains originate from one sample sequenced in a study of a mutant IDH1 vaccine in newly diagnosed glioma (dated by TCRdb to the early 2020s). Per the publication, the time point label means: week 5, during vaccination. Each vaccine dose, consisting of 300 ug of a 20-mer mutant IDH1 peptide in Montanide, was administered subcutaneously with topical imiquimod. For these TCRs, the target antigens are not known. Library preparation used the immunoSEQ multiplex PCR assay. TCRdb retrieved this table from immuneACCESS and kept in-frame rearrangements only. Not all clones are present; in checked studies, unresolved V genes account for under half, and no reason is known for the remainder. A total of under 95,000 clones appear in this sample, roughly 90% of them only once. The ten largest clones add up to under 0.7% of the sample. This specimen consisted of PBMCs, obtained from a glioma patient whose treatment included an IDH1 peptide vaccine. The receptors here all came from a woman in her forties or fifties with glioma.

V usage is TRBV18 and J usage is TRBJ2-3; D may correspond to TRBD1 or TRBD2 (5 bases each). Deletions cut 2 bases from V and 1 base from J, with 19 bases between. CDR3 length: 18 amino acids. Germline V lookup: CDR1 KGHSH, CDR2 LQKENI. In nucleotides, the CDR3 is TGTGCCAGCTCACCAAGGGCAGGGAGATCAGTGGGCACAGATACGCAGTATTTT. Translated: CASSPRAGRSVGTDTQYF.

J is TRBJ1-2 and V is TRBV18; TRBD1 aligns across 10 bases. The CDR3 runs 15 residues. The germline V gene has CDR1 KGHSH and CDR2 LQKENI. V dropped 4 bases and J dropped 3; count of bases not matched to a gene: 5. CDR3 coding DNA: TGTGCCAGCTCACAACCCGGGACAGGGGACTATGGCTACACCTTC. Its translation: CASSQPGTGDYGYTF.

The rearrangement joins TRBV6-6 to TRBJ2-7, with 7 bases lining up with TRBD1. Germline lookup yields CDR1 MNHNY and CDR2 SVGAGI (reference sequence). The CDR3 extends over 14 amino acids. With V trimmed by 5 bases and J by 7 bases, 11 bases remained unmatched. In nucleotides, the CDR3 is TGTGCCAGCAGTCCGGGACAGCGCCAAGGGGAGCAGTACTTC. Its protein is CASSPGQRQGEQYF.

The chain has TRBV7-9 and TRBJ2-7, with TRBD1 as a possible D gene (5 bases). Trimming took off 5 bases at V and 1 base at J, with 6 bases between the two ends. The V gene's germline CDR1 is SEHNR and CDR2 FQNEAQ (reference sequence). The CDR3 contains 12 residues. CDR3 nucleotides: TGTGCCAGCAGCGCAGGGTCCTACGAGCAGTACTTC. This encodes CASSAGSYEQYF. Supplemented by reference TRBV7-9 and TRBJ2-7, the full variable domain reads DTGVSQNPRHKITKRGQNVTFRCDPISEHNRLYWYRQTLGQGPEFLTYFQNEAQLEKSRLLSDRFSAERPKGSFSTLEIQRTEQGDSAMYLCASSAGSYEQYFGPGTRLTVT.

The rearrangement joins TRBV6-5 to TRBJ1-2, with TRBD1 matching 8 bases. From germline, CDR1 is MNHEY and CDR2 SVGAGI. With V trimmed by 7 bases and J by 6 bases, 10 bases remained unmatched. The CDR3 length is 14 residues. Here the CDR3 DNA reads TGTGCCAGCACCAAGGACAGGGAGGGACATGGCTACACCTTC. Translation: CASTKDREGHGYTF.

This chain joins TRBV7-2 and TRBJ2-2; D not resolved. This CDR3 contains 16 residues. Germline assignment: CDR1 SGHTA and CDR2 FQGNSA. V lost 5 bases to trimming and J lost 6 bases, with 19 bases between them. The CDR3 region has the DNA TGTGCCAGCAGCCTGGCCGTCACCCCTAAGGCCGGGGAGCTGTTTTTT. It specifies CASSLAVTPKAGELFF.

The V and J genes are TRBV11-2 and TRBJ1-5, with D perhaps TRBD1 (5 bases). Germline loops: CDR1 SGHAT, CDR2 FQNNGV. V gave up 8 bases and J gave up 3 bases, with 23 bases separating them. The CDR3 totals 17 residues. The CDR3 region has the DNA TGTGCCAGCCGACGATTAGACCGGGGCCGGATCAATCAGCCCCAGCATTTT. As protein: CASRRLDRGRINQPQHF.

CDR3 coding DNA: TGTGCCAGTAGTATAAACCGGGGGCGGGACTATGGCTACACCTTC. The encoded protein is CASSINRGRDYGYTF. The V gene is TRBV19, the J gene TRBJ1-2; a possible D gene is TRBD1 (6 bases). The V gene's germline CDR1 is LNHDA and CDR2 SQIVND (reference sequence). V was shortened by 2 bases and J by 3 bases, with 13 bases between the two germline ends. The CDR3 is made up of 15 amino acids. The variable domain in full, completed from reference TRBV19 and TRBJ1-2, reads DGGITQSPKYLFRKEGQNVTLSCEQNLNHDAMYWYRQDPGQGLRLIYYSQIVNDFQKGDIAEGYSVSREKKESFPLTVTSAQKNPTAFYLCASSINRGRDYGYTFGSGTRLTVV.

This sequence joins TRBV7-9 and TRBJ1-2, with 7 bases that match TRBD1. Unmatched junction bases numbered 3, after V lost 2 bases and J lost 3 bases. The germline CDR1 and CDR2 sequences are SEHNR and FQNEAQ (reference sequence). This CDR3 is built from 14 residues. CDR3: CASSLRDSYYGYTF. For the CDR3, the DNA is TGTGCCAGCAGCTTAAGGGACAGCTACTATGGCTACACCTTC. The full variable domain, completed using reference TRBV7-9 and TRBJ1-2, is DTGVSQNPRHKITKRGQNVTFRCDPISEHNRLYWYRQTLGQGPEFLTYFQNEAQLEKSRLLSDRFSAERPKGSFSTLEIQRTEQGDSAMYLCASSLRDSYYGYTFGSGTRLTVV.

V gene TRBV21-1 combines with J gene TRBJ2-1. TRBV21-1 is shown as a pseudogene. This CDR3 is built from 12 residues. CDR3 DNA: TGTGCCAGCAGCAACCACTCTGGGGAGCAGTTCTTC. This translates into CASSNHSGEQFF.

The chain has TRBV28 and TRBJ1-2; weak D call: TRBD1 (6 bases). The V end was cut by 8 bases, the J end by 7 bases, with 20 bases between. The CDR3 has 14 amino acids. The germline V gene has CDR1 MDHEN and CDR2 SYDVKM. The CDR3 loop reads CASQPAGGASGYTF. The CDR3 DNA reads TGTGCCAGCCAGCCCGCGGGGGGGGCCTCTGGCTACACCTTC.

The CDR3 DNA reads TGTGCCAGCAGCCCGTATGGGGGGAGGTCCCTCCACTTT. Residues: CASSPYGGRSLHF. The rearrangement joins TRBV5-6 to TRBJ1-6; a weak D match, TRBD1 (5 bases). V lost 4 bases and J lost 14, with 16 bases in between. The CDR3 length is 13 residues. Looked up from germline, CDR1 is SGHDT and CDR2 is YYEEEE.

The chain joins TRBV28 to TRBJ1-3; D might be TRBD1 (5 bases). Germline V gives CDR1 MDHEN, CDR2 SYDVKM. The length of the CDR3 is 15 residues. V lost 3 bases to trimming and J lost 0 bases, with 9 bases between them. Here the CDR3 reads CASSFGTASGNTIYF. The CDR3 nucleotides read TGTGCCAGCAGTTTTGGGACGGCCTCTGGAAACACCATATATTTT.

The chain joins TRBV6-5 to TRBJ2-3; D ambiguous. This CDR3 region has 13 residues. Germline-derived CDR1 and CDR2 are MNHEY and SVGAGI. Between the trimmed V and J ends, which lost 0 bases and 8 bases, there was a span of 9 bases. CDR3 in amino acids: CASSYSWDGTQYF. In DNA form, the CDR3 reads TGTGCCAGCAGTTACTCGTGGGATGGTACGCAGTATTTT.

The chain carries TRBV5-1 and TRBJ1-5; D is uncertain. The CDR3 loop spans 14 amino acids. The germline V gene encodes CDR1 SGHRS and CDR2 YFSETQ. V was trimmed by 4 bases and J by 0 bases, leaving 8 bases between them. The CDR3 DNA follows: TGCGCCAGCAGCCCTACGGGTAGCAATCAGCCCCAGCATTTT. It encodes CASSPTGSNQPQHF.

This clone was found once. The chain employs TRBV4-2 and TRBJ2-3, with D unclear. Trimming took 3 bases from V and 5 from J, leaving 9 bases between them. This CDR3 spans 13 amino acids. Per the germline V gene, CDR1 is LGHNA and CDR2 is YNFKEQ. The CDR3 loop reads CASSQEILDTQYF. The CDR3 DNA reads as TGTGCCAGCAGCCAGGAAATCCTAGATACGCAGTATTTT.

This clone was detected only once. The J gene is TRBJ1-2, the V gene TRBV9, with TRBD1 as a possible D gene (6 bases). The CDR3 sequence is 14 residues long. Looked up from germline, CDR1 is SGDLS and CDR2 is YYNGEE. V was pared by 3 bases and J by 4 bases, with 13 bases between. CDR3 sequence: CASSEGGRGYGYTF. For the CDR3, the DNA is TGTGCCAGCAGCGAGGGGGGACGTGGCTATGGCTACACCTTC.

The CDR3 nucleotides read TGTGCCAGCAGCGTAGGGTGGGACTCCTACAATGAGCAGTTCTTC. Protein sequence: CASSVGWDSYNEQFF. The chain employs TRBV9 and TRBJ2-1; D not resolved. Trimming pared 0 bases from V and 0 bases from J, leaving 7 bases between. There are 15 residues in the CDR3. Germline lookup yields CDR1 SGDLS and CDR2 YYNGEE. Complete variable domain (other parts from reference TRBV9 and TRBJ2-1): DSGVTQTPKHLITATGQRVTLRCSPRSGDLSVYWYQQSLDQGLQFLIQYYNGEERAKGNILERFSAQQFPDLHSELNLSSLELGDSALYFCASSVGWDSYNEQFFGPGTRLTVL.

V and J are TRBV10-3 and TRBJ1-5; D gene uncertain. This CDR3 is built from 17 residues. Germline V CDR1 and CDR2: ENHRY, SYGVKD. V was pared by 6 bases and J by 0 bases, with 18 bases between. The CDR3: CAIRPDKGHPSNQPQHF. The CDR3 nucleotides read TGTGCCATCAGGCCCGACAAAGGGCACCCTAGCAATCAGCCCCAGCATTTT.

This chain joins TRBV7-9 and TRBJ2-2; the D call may be TRBD1 or TRBD2 (5 bases each). Trimming removed 0 bases at V and 2 bases at J, with 19 bases between. Germline assignment: CDR1 SEHNR and CDR2 FQNEAQ (reference sequence). CDR3 size: 19 residues. DNA for the CDR3: TGTGCCAGCAGCTTAGCGAGTAATAGGGGACGGATAAACACCGGGGAGCTGTTTTTT. It translates to CASSLASNRGRINTGELFF.

J is TRBJ2-5 and V is TRBV27; TRBD1 might be the D (6 bases). This CDR3 region has 13 residues. V gave up 3 bases and J gave up 9 bases, with 14 bases separating them. The germline V gene has CDR1 MNHEY and CDR2 SMNVEV (reference sequence). CDR3 sequence: CASSLQGLGAQYF. Here the CDR3 DNA reads TGTGCCAGCAGTTTGCAGGGGCTTGGGGCCCAGTACTTC.

The gene calls are TRBV6-5 and TRBJ2-7; no firm D call. The ends were cut back, 6 bases at V and 2 bases at J, with 14 bases in the middle. CDR3 length equals 14 residues. Germline CDR1 MNHEY, CDR2 SVGAGI. CDR3 region: CASSPPVHTYEQYF. CDR3 nucleotides: TGTGCCAGCAGCCCACCTGTCCATACCTACGAGCAGTACTTC.

The J gene is TRBJ2-1, the V gene TRBV28, with TRBD1 as a possible D gene (5 bases). Germline CDR1 reads MDHEN; CDR2 reads SYDVKM. This CDR3 has 15 amino acids. V gave up 6 bases and J gave up 3 bases, with 15 bases separating them. CDR3 protein: CASRPKGSYYNEQFF. In DNA form, the CDR3 reads TGTGCCAGCAGACCTAAGGGGTCCTACTACAATGAGCAGTTCTTC.

This chain joins TRBV5-6 and TRBJ1-1; D gene unclear. Deletions cut 3 bases from V and 0 bases from J, with 12 bases between. Germline V CDR1 and CDR2: SGHDT, YYEEEE. There are 15 residues in the CDR3. For the CDR3, the DNA is TGTGCCAGCAGCTCAACCGGGATCATGAACACTGAAGCTTTCTTT. Encoded protein: CASSSTGIMNTEAFF.

This chain links TRBV5-1 with TRBJ1-5; unclear D gene. The germline gives CDR1 SGHRS, CDR2 YFSETQ. This CDR3 is 17 amino acids long. Trimming left V 0 bases short and J 0 bases short, with 13 bases between. CDR3 DNA sequence: TGCGCCAGCAGCTTGGACCCCCTGGGGAATAGCAATCAGCCCCAGCATTTT. Translated: CASSLDPLGNSNQPQHF.

This clone was seen only a few times. The chain links TRBV2 to TRBJ1-1; no clear D. The ends were cut back, 8 bases at V and 1 base at J, with 11 bases in the middle. The length of the CDR3 is 13 residues. Germline loops: CDR1 SNHLY, CDR2 FYNNEI. In DNA form, the CDR3 reads TGTGCCAGCGAGAAGGCGGGGAACACTGAAGCTTTCTTT. Amino acids: CASEKAGNTEAFF.

This clone was recorded a few times. The gene calls are TRBV4-1 and TRBJ2-2, with 7 bases lining up with TRBD2. The CDR3 has 17 amino acids. The junction had 7 bases not matched to a gene; V was cut back by 3 bases and J by 0 bases. CDR1 is MGHRA, CDR2 YSYEKL, per germline. CDR3 sequence reads: CASSHGRAGANTGELFF. The CDR3 nucleotides read TGCGCCAGCAGCCACGGGCGGGCGGGAGCGAACACCGGGGAGCTGTTTTTT.

V gene TRBV30 combines with J gene TRBJ2-7; D may match TRBD1 or TRBD2 (7 bases each). V gave up 5 bases and J gave up 10 bases, with 18 bases separating them. CDR1 and CDR2 (germline): GTSNPN, SVGIG (reference sequence). This CDR3 spans 12 amino acids. The CDR3 loop reads CAWAQGGGVQYF. The CDR3 bases are TGTGCCTGGGCCCAGGGGGGGGGCGTTCAGTACTTC.

The V call is TRBV6-1, the J call TRBJ1-2; D remains unclear. This CDR3 comprises 14 residues. Between the trimmed V and J ends, which lost 7 bases and 0 bases, there was a span of 12 bases. Germline CDR1 reads MNHNS; CDR2 reads SASEGT. The CDR3: CASTLDGANYGYTF. CDR3 nucleotides: TGTGCCAGCACTTTGGACGGTGCTAACTATGGCTACACCTTC.

This sequence joins TRBV30 and TRBJ2-3, with D perhaps matching TRBD1 (6 bases). Trimming removed 4 bases at V and 3 bases at J, with 8 bases between. Per germline, CDR1 GTSNPN and CDR2 SVGIG (reference sequence). The length of the CDR3 is 12 residues. The CDR3 sequence is CAWTTGTDTQYF. In DNA, the CDR3 is TGTGCCTGGACTACAGGGACAGATACGCAGTATTTT.

As to this clone: Distinct nucleotide sequences in the sample also encode this CDR3. J is TRBJ2-1 and V is TRBV9; no reliable D call. Germline loops: CDR1 SGDLS, CDR2 YYNGEE. V lost 0 bases and J lost 4, with 8 bases in between. There are 14 residues in the CDR3. Here the CDR3 DNA reads TGTGCCAGCAGCGTAGCCATCGGTTACAATGAGCAGTTCTTC. Encoded protein: CASSVAIGYNEQFF.

The V and J genes are TRBV5-6 and TRBJ1-5, with a tentative D call TRBD1 (6 bases). Germline CDR1 is SGHDT and CDR2 is YYEEEE. This CDR3 has 16 residues. Trimming shortened V by 5 bases and J by 5 bases, and 20 bases separated the two germline ends. CDR3 DNA: TGTGCCAGCAGTTCCGCGCGGCAGGGGAATTATCAGCCCCAGCATTTT. It specifies CASSSARQGNYQPQHF.